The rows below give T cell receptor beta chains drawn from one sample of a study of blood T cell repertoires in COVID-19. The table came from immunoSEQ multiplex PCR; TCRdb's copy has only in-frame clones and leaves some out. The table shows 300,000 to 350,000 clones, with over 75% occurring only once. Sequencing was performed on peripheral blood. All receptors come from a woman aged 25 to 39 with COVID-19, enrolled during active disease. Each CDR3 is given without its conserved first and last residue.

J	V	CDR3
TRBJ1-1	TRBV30	AWIYMNTEAF
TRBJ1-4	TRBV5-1	ASSLQGRREKLF
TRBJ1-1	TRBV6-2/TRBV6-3	ASSYPGRAGENTEAF
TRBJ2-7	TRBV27	ASSPSGSSYEQY
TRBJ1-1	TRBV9	ASSALGSEAF
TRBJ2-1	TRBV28	ASSLSASGSDEQF
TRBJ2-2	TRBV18	ASSPRETGELF
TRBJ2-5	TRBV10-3	ATGDFQETQY
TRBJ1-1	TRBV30	AWSPQTGGYTEAF
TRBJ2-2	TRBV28	ASSLWAGIDTGELF
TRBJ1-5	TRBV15	ATSRDILRGGPQH
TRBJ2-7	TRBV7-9	ASSSLGGVSYEQY
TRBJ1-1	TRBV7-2	ASSPWGGVDTEAF
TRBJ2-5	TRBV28	ASSLSGEGGETQY
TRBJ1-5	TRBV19	ASSTEDISNQPQH